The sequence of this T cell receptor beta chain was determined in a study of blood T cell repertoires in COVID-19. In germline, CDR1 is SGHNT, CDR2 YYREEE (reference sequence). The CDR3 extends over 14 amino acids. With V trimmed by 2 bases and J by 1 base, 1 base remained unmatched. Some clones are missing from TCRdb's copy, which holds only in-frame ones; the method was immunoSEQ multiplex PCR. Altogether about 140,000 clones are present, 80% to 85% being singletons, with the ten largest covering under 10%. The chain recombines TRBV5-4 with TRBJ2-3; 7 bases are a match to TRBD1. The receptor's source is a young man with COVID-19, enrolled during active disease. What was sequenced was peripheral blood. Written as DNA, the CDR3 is TGTGCCAGCAGCTTTGACAGGGGCACAGATACGCAGTATTTT. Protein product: CASSFDRGTDTQYF.